Each of the 15 T cell receptor beta chains below was sequenced from the same sample in a study of cytomegalovirus exposure and HLA in healthy donors. A multiplex PCR was run with 60 Vbeta primers and 13 Jbeta primers. Measured with immunoSEQ multiplex PCR; TCRdb has only the in-frame clones, and not every one. The sample includes about 140,000 clones. The sequencing sample was made of PBMCs. Receptors were obtained from a man aged 35-49 years in good health and CMV-seronegative.

This rearrangement joins TRBV4-2 to TRBJ2-2; 11 nucleotides line up with TRBD1. The CDR3 is 17 residues long. V shed 0 bases and J 4 bases; nucleotides not matched to a gene: 4. Germline-derived CDR1 and CDR2 are LGHNA and YNFKEQ. CDR3 coding DNA: TGTGCCAGCAGCCAAGATGAAGGGACAGGGGGCACCGGGGAGCTGTTTTTT. Amino acid sequence: CASSQDEGTGGTGELFF.

The V gene is TRBV7-3, the J gene TRBJ1-2; D remains unclear. Looked up from germline, CDR1 is SGHTA and CDR2 is FQGTGA. The CDR3 is made up of 13 amino acids. The ends were cut back, 5 bases at V and 2 bases at J, with 9 bases in the middle. CDR3 bases: TGTGCCAGCAGCCCGACCGGGAACTATGGCTACACCTTC. Residues: CASSPTGNYGYTF.

The chain joins TRBV6-1 to TRBJ1-5; 8 bases are shared with TRBD1. V dropped 7 bases and J dropped 2; count of bases not matched to a gene: 10. The CDR3 has 16 amino acids. The germline V gene has CDR1 MNHNS and CDR2 SASEGT. The CDR3 reads CASTDRGAWGNQPQHF. As DNA, the CDR3 is TGTGCCAGCACTGACAGGGGAGCGTGGGGCAATCAGCCCCAGCATTTT.

This chain links TRBV6-1 with TRBJ1-6, with a tentative D call TRBD1 (6 bases). The germline V gene has CDR1 MNHNS and CDR2 SASEGT. This CDR3 contains 15 residues. The V gene lost 7 bases and the J gene lost 7 bases, with 17 bases spanning the gap. CDR3 sequence (DNA): TGTGCCAGCACCGTGGGGGCGCTGGGGAATTCACCCCTCCACTTT. Amino acids: CASTVGALGNSPLHF.

The rearrangement joins TRBV27 to TRBJ2-5; tentatively, D is TRBD2 (5 bases). The CDR3 consists of 14 residues. CDR1 MNHEY and CDR2 SMNVEV come from the germline V gene (reference sequence). V dropped 5 bases and J dropped 5 bases, with 15 bases sitting between them. CDR3 region: CASSPGTGFETQYF. The DNA for the CDR3 is TGTGCCAGCAGTCCCGGAACGGGGTTCGAGACCCAGTACTTC.

The chain has TRBV27 and TRBJ1-2, with 7 bases that match TRBD1. The CDR3 runs 14 residues. Germline V lookup: CDR1 MNHEY, CDR2 SMNVEV (reference sequence). The V and J ends lost 6 bases and 5 bases, in that order; junction bases with no gene match: 9. Here the CDR3 reads CASSQTGMRYGYTF. In DNA, the CDR3 is TGTGCCAGCAGCCAGACAGGGATGAGGTATGGCTACACCTTC.

CDR3 amino acids: CASSPGDWGNEQFF. Here the CDR3 DNA reads TGTGCCAGCAGCCCAGGGGATTGGGGAAATGAGCAGTTCTTC. J is TRBJ2-1 and V is TRBV7-9, with TRBD1 as a possible D gene (6 bases). Germline-derived CDR1 and CDR2 are SEHNR and FQNEAQ (reference sequence). The length of the CDR3 is 14 residues. Trimming left V 5 bases short and J 7 bases short, with 15 bases between.

The gene calls are TRBV10-3 and TRBJ2-1; 9 positions agree with TRBD2. The V and J ends lost 0 bases and 3 bases, in that order; junction bases with no gene match: 3. The CDR3 is 16 amino acids. CDR1 is ENHRY, CDR2 SYGVKD, per germline. The CDR3 spells CAISESVAGDYNEQFF. DNA for the CDR3: TGTGCCATCAGTGAGTCAGTAGCGGGGGACTACAATGAGCAGTTCTTC.

The chain is built from TRBV9 and TRBJ2-2, with D perhaps TRBD1 (6 bases). The CDR3 runs 15 residues. Trimming stripped 3 bases from V and 0 bases from J, with 9 bases between. In germline, CDR1 is SGDLS, CDR2 YYNGEE. This CDR3 reads CASSGQGSNTGELFF. The CDR3 nucleotides read TGTGCCAGCAGCGGCCAGGGGTCGAACACCGGGGAGCTGTTTTTT.

The J gene is TRBJ1-1, the V gene TRBV6-5; D not certain. Trimming took 6 bases from V and 3 from J, leaving 11 bases between them. This CDR3 is built from 13 residues. Germline loops: CDR1 MNHEY, CDR2 SVGAGI. CDR3 in DNA: TGTGCCAGCAGGCCAGTATTATACACTGAAGCTTTCTTT. It yields the protein CASRPVLYTEAFF.

The chain combines TRBV6-1 with TRBJ1-6, with TRBD1 matching 9 bases. With V trimmed by 4 bases and J by 0 bases, 7 bases remained unmatched. This CDR3 has 18 amino acids. Germline CDR1 and CDR2: MNHNS and SASEGT. This chain's CDR3 is CASSGLGTGSSYNSPLHF. The CDR3 DNA reads TGTGCCAGCAGTGGATTAGGGACAGGGAGCTCCTATAATTCACCCCTCCACTTT.

The CDR3 nucleotides are TGTGCCATCAGTCCGACTAGAGGGGAAGAGACCCAGTACTTC. Translating gives CAISPTRGEETQYF. The chain employs TRBV10-3 and TRBJ2-5; a possible D gene is TRBD2 (6 bases). Trimming cost V 5 bases and J 3 bases, with 13 bases left between them. CDR3 length: 14 residues. In germline, CDR1 is ENHRY, CDR2 SYGVKD.

V and J are TRBV7-8 and TRBJ2-3, with 10 bases fitting TRBD2. The CDR3 runs 17 residues. Unmatched junction bases numbered 10, after V lost 4 bases and J lost 3 bases. The germline gives CDR1 SGHVS, CDR2 FQNEAQ. The CDR3 DNA reads as TGTGCCAGCAGCTCCGCCCTAGCGGGGGATGTGACAGATACGCAGTATTTT. It codes for CASSSALAGDVTDTQYF.

The CDR3 reads CSGLRVPGGYTF. The CDR3 coding sequence is TGCAGCGGGCTCCGGGTACCGGGGGGCTACACCTTC. The rearrangement uses TRBV29-1 and TRBJ1-2, with D hard to call. CDR3 length: 12 residues. Germline assignment: CDR1 SQVTM and CDR2 ANQGSEA. Trimming pared 7 bases from V and 8 bases from J, leaving 17 bases between.

The chain links TRBV5-1 to TRBJ1-2; 9 bases align to TRBD1. Germline-derived CDR1 and CDR2 are SGHRS and YFSETQ. The CDR3 has 15 amino acids. Trimming cost V 3 bases and J 2 bases; bases outside gene matches: 5. CDR3 region: CASSWGQGPNYGYTF. CDR3 DNA: TGCGCCAGCAGCTGGGGACAGGGTCCCAACTATGGCTACACCTTC.